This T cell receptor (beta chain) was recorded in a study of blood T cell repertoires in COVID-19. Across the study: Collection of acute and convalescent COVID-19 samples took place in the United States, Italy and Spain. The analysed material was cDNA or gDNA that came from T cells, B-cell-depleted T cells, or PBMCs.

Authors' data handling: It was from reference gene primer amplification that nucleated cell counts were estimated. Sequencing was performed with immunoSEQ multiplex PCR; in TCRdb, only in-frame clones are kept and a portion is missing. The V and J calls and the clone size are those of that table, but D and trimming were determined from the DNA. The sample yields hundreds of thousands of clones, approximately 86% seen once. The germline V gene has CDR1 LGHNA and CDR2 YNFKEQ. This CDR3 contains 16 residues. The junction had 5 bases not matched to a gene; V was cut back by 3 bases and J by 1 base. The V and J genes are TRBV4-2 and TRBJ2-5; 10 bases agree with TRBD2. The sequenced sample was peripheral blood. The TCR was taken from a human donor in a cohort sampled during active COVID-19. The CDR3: CASSHRSGGRQETQYF. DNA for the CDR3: TGTGCCAGCAGCCACCGTAGCGGGGGGCGCCAAGAGACCCAGTACTTC.